The rows below give T cell receptor beta chains drawn from one sample of a study of blood T cell repertoires in COVID-19. The assay was immunoSEQ multiplex PCR, and TCRdb's table has in-frame clones only and misses some. The sample carries around 180,000 clones, approximately 86% recorded once. The sample comprised peripheral blood. These receptors came from a man between 65 and 85 years old with active or convalescent COVID-19. Both conserved end residues are part of each CDR3. Clone size, where shown, is once, few, many, or a class for clones that have expanded.

clone_size,v_call,j_call,cdr3_aa
NA,TRBV7-9,TRBJ2-5,CASSLSRTGPQETQYF
NA,TRBV6-1,TRBJ2-2,CASSAFRTAGTGELFF
NA,TRBV18,TRBJ2-7,CASSPGTGTEQYF
NA,TRBV4-3,TRBJ2-5,CASSPGQKETQYF
NA,TRBV4-3,TRBJ2-1,CASSQEPGGITNEQFF
once,TRBV7-6,TRBJ1-3,CASSTRAGNTIYF
once,TRBV12-3/TRBV12-4,TRBJ1-6,CASSTDRGSPLHF
few,TRBV10-2,TRBJ1-6,CASSAPDRGYNSPLHF
once,TRBV19,TRBJ1-4,CASSIGSGDEKLFF
NA,TRBV9,TRBJ2-7,CASSVSGEAAYEQYF
NA,TRBV3-1/TRBV3-2,TRBJ1-1,CASTIQQGAAEAFF
once,TRBV5-1,TRBJ2-2,CASSGAAMNTGELFF
NA,TRBV5-1,TRBJ2-7,CASSPSPRAEQYF
NA,TRBV7-2,TRBJ2-3,CASSLQTSGGTTFSGTQYF
once,TRBV19,TRBJ1-5,CASSIWAGGNQPQHF
once,TRBV9,TRBJ2-5,CASSPTPGREEETQYF
NA,TRBV9,TRBJ2-2,CASSPRDRGTGGELFF
NA,TRBV28,TRBJ1-2,CASSAQGAGYGYTF
NA,TRBV2,TRBJ2-7,CASSEMGPYEQYF
NA,TRBV19,TRBJ2-7,CASTARGRFPFGEQYF
NA,TRBV27,TRBJ1-1,CASRTGHLNTEAFF
NA,TRBV13,TRBJ2-3,CASSLVVGAQYF
NA,TRBV7-2,TRBJ2-3,CASSPRGGTTDTQYF
NA,TRBV7-2,TRBJ2-5,CASSSRLGRGSTQYF
NA,TRBV7-2,TRBJ2-7,CASTSPGVASYEQYF
NA,TRBV5-4,TRBJ2-7,CASSSPRTGISYEQYF
NA,TRBV29-1,TRBJ1-2,CSVVGTDNYGYTF